The 25 T cell receptor beta chains in this list originate from one sample, sequenced in a study of blood T cells in healthy people across ages. Alongside a J-beta primer mix, a sample-barcoded 5' primer served in a second PCR lasting about 7 to 12 cycles. TCRdb called the 5' RACE reads again in MiXCR, with one record for every CDR3 protein. There are roughly 1.9 million distinct CDR3 sequences in the sample; about 39% occur only once, and more than 20% lies in the top ten. The sample was blood. Receptors originate from a human donor in good health.

This clonotype was seen only a few times. V gene TRBV5-1 combines with J gene TRBJ2-7, with 8 bases matching TRBD2. V trimming: 2 bases; J trimming: 3 bases; junction bases outside the gene matches: 10. This CDR3 is 16 amino acids long. From germline, CDR1 is SGHRS and CDR2 YFSETQ. For the CDR3, the DNA is TGCGCCAGCAGCTTTTCCAACAGCGGGGGAGACTACGAGCAGTACTTC. It translates to CASSFSNSGGDYEQYF.

The rearrangement links TRBV4-1 to TRBJ2-2, with D unresolved. Per germline, CDR1 MGHRA and CDR2 YSYEKL. The CDR3 has 14 amino acids. Trimming cost V 1 base and J 4 bases, with 7 bases left between them. Here the CDR3 DNA reads TGCGCCAGCAGCCAAGCCCCCGCCACCGGGGAGCTGTTTTTT. Residues: CASSQAPATGELFF.

V is TRBV6-2 or TRBV6-3 and J is TRBJ2-3, with 9 positions matching TRBD2. Germline CDR1 reads MNHEY; CDR2 reads SVGEGT. The J segment lost 6 bases and the V segment lost 8 bases, leaving 12 bases of the junction unmatched. The CDR3 consists of 15 residues. The CDR3 reads CASDRGRGGKDTQYF. The CDR3 DNA reads TGTGCCAGCGACAGAGGGCGGGGGGGCAAGGATACGCAGTATTTT.

The gene calls are TRBV15 and TRBJ2-5; TRBD2 aligns across 8 bases. The CDR3 length is 21 residues. V shed 3 bases and J 5 bases; nucleotides not matched to a gene: 26. Germline V gives CDR1 LNHNV, CDR2 YYDKDF (reference sequence). CDR3: CATSSPPNRTSYRSSLETQYF. CDR3 nucleotides: TGTGCCACCAGCAGTCCTCCGAACCGGACTAGCTACCGTTCCTCGCTGGAGACCCAGTACTTC.

The chain uses TRBV5-1 and TRBJ2-4, with unresolved D. The end of the DNA is better explained by TRBJ2-7, so the J call may be wrong. Germline V gives CDR1 SGHRS, CDR2 YFSETQ. This CDR3 has 16 amino acids. The chain's CDR3 is CASSLDPAILAGEQYF. The CDR3 bases are TGCGCCAGCAGCTTGGACCCTGCCATTTTAGCCGGCGAGCAGTACTTC.

The CDR3 nucleotides are TGTGCCAGCAGCCAAGGGACAGTACGGTCCATCGATACGCAGTATTTT. Amino acid sequence: CASSQGTVRSIDTQYF. This chain connects TRBV4-2 to TRBJ2-3; D might be TRBD1 (6 bases). CDR1 and CDR2 (germline): LGHNA, YNFKEQ. The CDR3 loop spans 16 amino acids. With 1 base removed from V and 6 bases from J, the gap between germline ends came to 17 bases.

The chain uses TRBV12-3 or TRBV12-4 and TRBJ2-1, with 11 bases matching TRBD1. The CDR3 sequence is 13 residues long. V lost 6 bases, J lost 12 bases, and 7 bases stayed unmatched. CDR3 amino acids: CASRKDRGPGQFF. Here the CDR3 DNA reads TGTGCCAGCAGAAAGGACAGGGGGCCAGGGCAGTTCTTC.

The chain has TRBV18 and TRBJ1-2, with 7 bases identical to TRBD1. This CDR3 comprises 15 residues. With V trimmed by 3 bases and J by 4 bases, 8 bases remained unmatched. Per the germline V gene, CDR1 is KGHSH and CDR2 is LQKENI. The CDR3 DNA reads TGTGCCAGCTCACCGAGACGGGACAGCTCCTATGGCTACACCTTC. It specifies CASSPRRDSSYGYTF.

The chain joins TRBV4-1 to TRBJ1-5; a possible D gene is TRBD1 (6 bases). Germline V gene lookup returns CDR1 MGHRA and CDR2 YSYEKL. The CDR3 has 15 residues. Between the trimmed V and J ends, which lost 0 bases and 6 bases, there was a span of 12 bases. In nucleotides, the CDR3 is TGCGCCAGCAGCCAAGAGCCCGGGGGCATTCAGCCCCAGCATTTT. Its translation: CASSQEPGGIQPQHF.

The CDR3, as DNA: TGCGCCAGCAGGAGGAGGGTCTACAATGAGCAGTTCTTC. Protein: CASRRRVYNEQFF. The rearrangement links TRBV4-3 to TRBJ2-1, with a tentative D call TRBD2 (6 bases). This CDR3 is built from 13 residues. CDR1 and CDR2 (germline): LGHNA, YSLEER. V dropped 6 bases and J dropped 3 bases, with 9 bases sitting between them.

The gene calls are TRBV7-9 and TRBJ2-5, with D possibly TRBD2 on 5 matching bases. V lost 5 bases, J lost 9 bases, and 16 bases lay in between. The CDR3 spans 13 residues. CDR1 is SEHNR and CDR2 is FQNEAQ in the germline V gene (reference sequence). CDR3 nucleotides: TGTGCCAGCAGCCCCGGACTGCGGGCGGCCCAGTACTTC. Translation: CASSPGLRAAQYF.

Only one count was recorded for this clonotype. The chain employs TRBV7-9 and TRBJ1-3; D ambiguous. Germline V gene sequence: CDR1 SEHNR, CDR2 FQNEAQ (reference sequence). Trimming shortened V by 7 bases and J by 3 bases, and 19 bases separated the two germline ends. CDR3 size: 16 residues. CDR3 DNA: TGTGCCAGCACTCTTAGGGATGGCGGGGTTGGAAACACCATATATTTT. Translation gives CASTLRDGGVGNTIYF.

The chain joins TRBV6-6 to TRBJ2-3, with 13 bases that match TRBD2. The CDR3 loop spans 16 amino acids. The V gene end was trimmed by 5 bases and the J gene end by 1 base; junction bases not matched to a gene: 3. In germline, CDR1 is MNHNY, CDR2 SVGAGI (reference sequence). CDR3 sequence reads: CASSIGTSGGTDTQYF. In nucleotides, the CDR3 is TGTGCCAGCAGTATCGGGACTAGCGGGGGCACAGATACGCAGTATTTT.

This clonotype was observed a few times. This rearrangement joins TRBV15 to TRBJ2-3; D is uncertain. The length of the CDR3 is 14 residues. Trimming pared 1 base from V and 1 base from J, leaving 6 bases between. Germline V CDR1 and CDR2: LNHNV, YYDKDF (reference sequence). CDR3 DNA sequence: TGTGCCACCAGCAGAGTTAGTGGCACAGATACGCAGTATTTT. Protein: CATSRVSGTDTQYF.

Worth noting for this clonotype: Germline is not matched at one junction end, which may reflect a read error. This chain links TRBV4-1 with TRBJ2-1, with D perhaps TRBD2 (5 bases). The CDR3 is made up of 14 amino acids. CDR1 is MGHRA and CDR2 is YSYEKL in the germline V gene. The CDR3 protein is CAGSHEGSYNEQFF. As DNA, the CDR3 is TGCGCCGGCAGCCATGAGGGATCCTACAATGAGCAGTTCTTC.

V gene TRBV7-2 combines with J gene TRBJ2-1; 16 nucleotides align to TRBD2. Germline assignment: CDR1 SGHTA and CDR2 FQGNSA. Trimming at V came to 0 bases and at J to 12 bases, leaving 5 bases not matched to a gene. This CDR3 has 16 residues. DNA of the CDR3: TGTACCAGCAGCTTAGCTCCCGGGACTAGCGGGGGGGGGCAGTTCTTC. Residues: CTSSLAPGTSGGGQFF.

The CDR3 reads CASSLVIGTGKEPYNEQFF. The CDR3 nucleotides read TGTGCCAGCAGCTTAGTCATTGGGACAGGGAAGGAACCCTACAATGAGCAGTTCTTC. V is TRBV7-8 and J is TRBJ2-1; the match to TRBD1 covers 9 bases. This CDR3 comprises 19 residues. The trim removed 1 base at V and 2 bases at J, leaving 12 bases unmatched. Germline CDR1 reads SGHVS; CDR2 reads FQNEAQ. Looking up the rest from reference TRBV7-8 and TRBJ2-1 gives the full variable domain: GAGVSQSPRYKVAKRGQDVALRCDPISGHVSLFWYQQALGQGPEFLTYFQNEAQLDKSGLPSDRFFAERPEGSVSTLKIQRTQQEDSAVYLCASSLVIGTGKEPYNEQFFGPGTRLTVL.

This sequence joins TRBV7-9 and TRBJ1-1; D is uncertain. Germline values: CDR1 SEHNR, CDR2 FQNEAQ (reference sequence). V lost 5 bases and J 3 bases, leaving 10 bases between the germline ends. The CDR3 contains 13 residues. The chain's CDR3 is CASSTHLHTEAFF. The CDR3, as DNA: TGTGCCAGCAGCACCCACCTCCACACTGAAGCTTTCTTT.

The V and J genes are TRBV20-1 and TRBJ2-5; 7 positions agree with TRBD2. The germline CDR1 and CDR2 sequences are DFQATT and SNEGSKA (reference sequence). The CDR3 sequence is 13 residues long. Trimming cost V 3 bases and J 9 bases; bases outside gene matches: 10. The CDR3 nucleotides read TGCAGTGCTAGTGATAGCGGGTGGGGGGCCCAGTACTTC. Translated, it gives CSASDSGWGAQYF.

On this clonotype: As the CDR3 is not closed by the conserved phenylalanine or tryptophan, this likely results from a read error. The chain carries TRBV7-9 and TRBJ2-1, with 11 bases matching TRBD2. CDR1 is SEHNR, CDR2 FQNEAQ, per germline (reference sequence). V dropped 5 bases and J dropped 10; count of bases not matched to a gene: 13. This CDR3 region has 16 residues. The CDR3 nucleotides read TGTGCCAGCAGCCCGATAGCGGGGGGGCAGCTATGGGAGCAGTTCTCC. Translating it yields CASSPIAGGQLWEQFS.

The rearrangement links TRBV7-2 to TRBJ2-7; weak D call: TRBD2 (6 bases). The V end lost 5 bases, the J end lost 9 bases, and 14 bases lay between the germline ends. Germline V gene sequence: CDR1 SGHTA, CDR2 FQGNSA. The CDR3 is made up of 12 amino acids. The CDR3 is CASSHRLVRQYF. The CDR3 DNA reads TGTGCCAGCAGCCATCGACTAGTACGGCAGTACTTC.

This clonotype came up a few times. V and J are TRBV7-2 and TRBJ2-3; D gene uncertain. V lost 5 bases to trimming and J lost 2 bases, with 11 bases between them. The CDR3 runs to 14 residues. The V gene's germline CDR1 is SGHTA and CDR2 FQGNSA. The CDR3 protein is CASSPRTPTDTQYF. The CDR3 region has the DNA TGTGCCAGCAGCCCCCGGACCCCCACAGATACGCAGTATTTT.

The CDR3 DNA is TGCGCCAGCAGCTGGACAGGGGATGGTAATGGCTACACCTTC. It yields the protein CASSWTGDGNGYTF. This chain joins TRBV5-1 and TRBJ1-2; 9 nucleotides match TRBD1. The CDR3 loop spans 14 amino acids. Germline CDR1 SGHRS, CDR2 YFSETQ. V lost 3 bases and J lost 6; bases outside the gene matches: 6.

The chain combines TRBV15 with TRBJ2-1; 8 bases match TRBD2. V dropped 4 bases and J dropped 8; count of bases not matched to a gene: 16. This CDR3 comprises 17 residues. Germline CDR1 is LNHNV and CDR2 is YYDKDF (reference sequence). The CDR3 reads CATSTPGASGLWHEQFF. CDR3 nucleotides: TGTGCCACCAGCACCCCAGGGGCTAGCGGGCTTTGGCATGAGCAGTTCTTC.

This chain joins TRBV6-1 and TRBJ1-5, with D uncertain. CDR3 length: 14 amino acids. The germline V and J ends were trimmed by 5 bases and 3 bases, with 11 bases remaining between them. Germline V lookup: CDR1 MNHNS, CDR2 SASEGT. The CDR3 reads CASSLRGNNQPQHF. The CDR3 DNA follows: TGTGCCAGCAGTTTGCGGGGAAACAATCAGCCCCAGCATTTT.